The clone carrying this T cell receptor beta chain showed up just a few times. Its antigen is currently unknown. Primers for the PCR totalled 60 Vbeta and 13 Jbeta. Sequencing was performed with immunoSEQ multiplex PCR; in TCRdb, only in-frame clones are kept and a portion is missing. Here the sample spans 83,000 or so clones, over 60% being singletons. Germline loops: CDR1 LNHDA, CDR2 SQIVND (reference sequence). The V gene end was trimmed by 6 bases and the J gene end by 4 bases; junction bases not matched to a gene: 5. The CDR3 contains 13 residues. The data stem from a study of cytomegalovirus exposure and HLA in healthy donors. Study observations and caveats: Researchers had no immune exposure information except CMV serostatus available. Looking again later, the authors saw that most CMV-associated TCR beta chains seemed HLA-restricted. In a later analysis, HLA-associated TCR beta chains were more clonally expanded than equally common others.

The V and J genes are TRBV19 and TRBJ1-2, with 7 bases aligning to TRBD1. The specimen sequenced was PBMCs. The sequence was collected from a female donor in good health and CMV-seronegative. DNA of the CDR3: TGTGCCAGTAGCCACAGGGGCCCCTATGGCTACACCTTC. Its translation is CASSHRGPYGYTF.